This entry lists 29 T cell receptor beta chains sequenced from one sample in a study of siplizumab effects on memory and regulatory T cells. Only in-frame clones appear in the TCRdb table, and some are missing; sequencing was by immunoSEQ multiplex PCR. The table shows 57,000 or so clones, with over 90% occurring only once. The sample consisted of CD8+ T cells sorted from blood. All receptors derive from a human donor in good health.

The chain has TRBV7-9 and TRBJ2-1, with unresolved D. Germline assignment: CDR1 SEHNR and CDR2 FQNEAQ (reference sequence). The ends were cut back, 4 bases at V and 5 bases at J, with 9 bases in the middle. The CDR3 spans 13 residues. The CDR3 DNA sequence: TGTGCCAGCAGCTCGGCGCATGACAATGAGCAGTTCTTC. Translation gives CASSSAHDNEQFF.

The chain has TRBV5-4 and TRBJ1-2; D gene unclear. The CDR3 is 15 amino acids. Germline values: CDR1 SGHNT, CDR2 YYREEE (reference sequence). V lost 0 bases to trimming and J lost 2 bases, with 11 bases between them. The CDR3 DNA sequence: TGTGCCAGCAGCTTGGAGGCCGGCAGAAACTATGGCTACACCTTC. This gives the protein CASSLEAGRNYGYTF.

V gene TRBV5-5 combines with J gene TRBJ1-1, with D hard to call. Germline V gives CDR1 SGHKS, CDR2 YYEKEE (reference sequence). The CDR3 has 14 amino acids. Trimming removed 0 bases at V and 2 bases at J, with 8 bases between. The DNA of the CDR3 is TGTGCCAGCAGCTTGGTTGTTCTTAACACTGAAGCTTTCTTT. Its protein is CASSLVVLNTEAFF.

The CDR3 sequence is CASSYSAGRGFF. In DNA, the CDR3 is TGTGCCAGCAGTTACTCGGCGGGACGTGGGTTCTTC. The V call is TRBV6-5, the J call TRBJ2-1, with TRBD2 as a possible D gene (6 bases). The CDR3 runs to 12 residues. V was pared by 0 bases and J by 15 bases, with 12 bases between. Per germline, CDR1 MNHEY and CDR2 SVGAGI.

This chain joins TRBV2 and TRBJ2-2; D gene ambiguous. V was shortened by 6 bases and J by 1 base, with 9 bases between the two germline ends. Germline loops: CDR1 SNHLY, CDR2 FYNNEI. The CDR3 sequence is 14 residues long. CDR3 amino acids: CASSPDWNTGELFF. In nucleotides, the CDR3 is TGTGCCAGCAGCCCCGACTGGAACACCGGGGAGCTGTTTTTT.

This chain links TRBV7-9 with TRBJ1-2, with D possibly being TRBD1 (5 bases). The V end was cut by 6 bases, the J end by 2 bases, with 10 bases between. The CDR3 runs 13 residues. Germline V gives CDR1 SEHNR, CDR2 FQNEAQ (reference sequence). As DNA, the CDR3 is TGTGCCAGCAGTGGGGCATCGAACTATGGCTACACCTTC. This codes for CASSGASNYGYTF.

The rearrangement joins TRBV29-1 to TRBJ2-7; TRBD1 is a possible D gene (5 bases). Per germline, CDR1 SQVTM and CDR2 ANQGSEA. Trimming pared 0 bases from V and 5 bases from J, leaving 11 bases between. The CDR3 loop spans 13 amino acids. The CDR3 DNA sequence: TGCAGCGTTGAAGAGGGGCCTAGTGACGAGCAGTACTTC. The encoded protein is CSVEEGPSDEQYF.

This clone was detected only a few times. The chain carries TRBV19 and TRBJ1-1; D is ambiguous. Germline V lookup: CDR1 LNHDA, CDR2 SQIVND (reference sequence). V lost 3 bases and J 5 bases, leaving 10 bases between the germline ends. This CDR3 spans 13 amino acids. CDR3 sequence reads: CASSMGRGTEAFF. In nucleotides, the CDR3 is TGTGCCAGTAGTATGGGCCGCGGGACTGAAGCTTTCTTT. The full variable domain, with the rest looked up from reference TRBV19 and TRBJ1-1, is DGGITQSPKYLFRKEGQNVTLSCEQNLNHDAMYWYRQDPGQGLRLIYYSQIVNDFQKGDIAEGYSVSREKKESFPLTVTSAQKNPTAFYLCASSMGRGTEAFFGQGTRLTVV.

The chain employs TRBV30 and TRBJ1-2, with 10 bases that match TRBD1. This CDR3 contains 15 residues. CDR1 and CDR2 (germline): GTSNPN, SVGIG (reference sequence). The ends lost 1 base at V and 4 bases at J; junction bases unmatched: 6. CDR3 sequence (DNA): TGTGCCTGGAGTGGACCCCGGGACAGGGGCTATGGCTACACCTTC. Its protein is CAWSGPRDRGYGYTF.

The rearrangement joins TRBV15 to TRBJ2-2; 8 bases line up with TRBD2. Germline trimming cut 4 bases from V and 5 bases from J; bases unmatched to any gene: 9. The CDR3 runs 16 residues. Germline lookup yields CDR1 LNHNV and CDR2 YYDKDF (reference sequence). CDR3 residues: CATSIRSGSRTGELFF. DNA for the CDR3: TGTGCCACCAGCATTAGGAGCGGGAGTCGGACCGGGGAGCTGTTTTTT.

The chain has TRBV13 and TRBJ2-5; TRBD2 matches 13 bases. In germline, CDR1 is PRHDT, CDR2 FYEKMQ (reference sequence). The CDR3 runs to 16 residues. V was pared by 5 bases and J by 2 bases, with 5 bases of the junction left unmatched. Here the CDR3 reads CASSDGLAGVQETQYF. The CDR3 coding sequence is TGTGCCAGCAGCGACGGACTAGCGGGAGTTCAAGAGACCCAGTACTTC.

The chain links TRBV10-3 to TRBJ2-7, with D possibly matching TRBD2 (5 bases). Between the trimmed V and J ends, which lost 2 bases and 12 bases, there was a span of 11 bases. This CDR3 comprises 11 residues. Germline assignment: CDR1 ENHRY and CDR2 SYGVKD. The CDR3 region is CAISEGADRYF. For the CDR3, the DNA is TGTGCCATCAGTGAGGGAGCGGATCGGTACTTC.

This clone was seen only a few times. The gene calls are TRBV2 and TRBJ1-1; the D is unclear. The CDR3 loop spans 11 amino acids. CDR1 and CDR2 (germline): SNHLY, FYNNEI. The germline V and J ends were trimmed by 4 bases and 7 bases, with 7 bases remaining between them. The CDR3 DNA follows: TGTGCCAGCAGTGGACCAAGTGAAGCTTTCTTT. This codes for CASSGPSEAFF.

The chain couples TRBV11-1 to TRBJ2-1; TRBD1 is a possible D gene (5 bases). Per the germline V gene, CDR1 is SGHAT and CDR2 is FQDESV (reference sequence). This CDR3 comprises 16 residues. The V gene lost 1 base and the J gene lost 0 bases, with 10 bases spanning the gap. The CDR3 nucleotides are TGTGCCAGCAGCTTAGGGACAAGGCCCTCCTACAATGAGCAGTTCTTC. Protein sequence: CASSLGTRPSYNEQFF. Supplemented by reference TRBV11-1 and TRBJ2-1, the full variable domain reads EAEVAQSPRYKITEKSQAVAFWCDPISGHATLYWYRQILGQGPELLVQFQDESVVDDSQLPKDRFSAERLKGVDSTLKIQPAELGDSAMYLCASSLGTRPSYNEQFFGPGTRLTVL.

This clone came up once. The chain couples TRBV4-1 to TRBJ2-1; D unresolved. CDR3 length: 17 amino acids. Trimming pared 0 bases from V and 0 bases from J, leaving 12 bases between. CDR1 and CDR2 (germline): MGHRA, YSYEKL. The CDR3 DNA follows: TGCGCCAGCAGCCAAGATCCAGCCCCGAGCTCCTACAATGAGCAGTTCTTC. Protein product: CASSQDPAPSSYNEQFF.

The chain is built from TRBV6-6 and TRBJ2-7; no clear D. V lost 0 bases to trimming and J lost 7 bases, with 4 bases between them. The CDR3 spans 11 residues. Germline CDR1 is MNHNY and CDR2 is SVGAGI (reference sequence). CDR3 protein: CASSYSGEQYF. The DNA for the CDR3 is TGTGCCAGCAGTTACTCTGGAGAGCAGTACTTC.

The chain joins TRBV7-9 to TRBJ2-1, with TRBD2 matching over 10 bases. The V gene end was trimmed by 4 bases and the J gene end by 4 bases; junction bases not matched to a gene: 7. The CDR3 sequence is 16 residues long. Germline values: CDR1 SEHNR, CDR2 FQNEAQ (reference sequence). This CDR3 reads CASSSQLAGSYNEQFF. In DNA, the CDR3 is TGTGCCAGCAGCTCCCAACTAGCGGGATCTTACAATGAGCAGTTCTTC.

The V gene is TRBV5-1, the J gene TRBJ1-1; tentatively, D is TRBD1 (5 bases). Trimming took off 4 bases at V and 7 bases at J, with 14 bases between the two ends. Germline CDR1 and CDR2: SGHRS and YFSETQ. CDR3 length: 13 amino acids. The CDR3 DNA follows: TGCGCCAGCAGCCTGACACCAGGGAATGAAGCTTTCTTT. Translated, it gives CASSLTPGNEAFF. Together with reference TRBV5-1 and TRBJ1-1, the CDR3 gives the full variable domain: KAGVTQTPRYLIKTRGQQVTLSCSPISGHRSVSWYQQTPGQGLQFLFEYFSETQRNKGNFPGRFSGRQFSNSRSEMNVSTLELGDSALYLCASSLTPGNEAFFGQGTRLTVV.

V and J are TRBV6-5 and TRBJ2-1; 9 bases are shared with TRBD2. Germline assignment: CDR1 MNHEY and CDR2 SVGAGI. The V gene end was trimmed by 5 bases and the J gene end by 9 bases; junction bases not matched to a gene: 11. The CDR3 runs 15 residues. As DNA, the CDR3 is TGTGCCAGCAGTCCCGGGTCCGGGACTAGCTTTGAGCAGTTCTTC. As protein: CASSPGSGTSFEQFF.

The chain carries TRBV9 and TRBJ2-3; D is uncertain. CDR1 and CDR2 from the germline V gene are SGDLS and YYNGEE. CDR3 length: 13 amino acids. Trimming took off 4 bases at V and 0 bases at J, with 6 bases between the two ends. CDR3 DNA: TGTGCCAGCAGCCCCGACAGCACAGATACGCAGTATTTT. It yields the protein CASSPDSTDTQYF.

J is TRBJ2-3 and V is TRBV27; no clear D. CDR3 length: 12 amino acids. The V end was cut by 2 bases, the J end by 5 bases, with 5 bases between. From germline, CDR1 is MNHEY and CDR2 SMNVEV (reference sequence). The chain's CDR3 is CASSLMRDTQYF. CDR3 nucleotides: TGTGCCAGCAGTTTAATGAGAGATACGCAGTATTTT.

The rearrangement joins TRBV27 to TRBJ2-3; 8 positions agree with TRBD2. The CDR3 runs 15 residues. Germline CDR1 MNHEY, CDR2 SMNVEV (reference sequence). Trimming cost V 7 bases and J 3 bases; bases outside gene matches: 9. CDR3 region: CASKAGGGITDTQYF. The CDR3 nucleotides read TGTGCCAGCAAGGCGGGAGGAGGTATTACAGATACGCAGTATTTT.

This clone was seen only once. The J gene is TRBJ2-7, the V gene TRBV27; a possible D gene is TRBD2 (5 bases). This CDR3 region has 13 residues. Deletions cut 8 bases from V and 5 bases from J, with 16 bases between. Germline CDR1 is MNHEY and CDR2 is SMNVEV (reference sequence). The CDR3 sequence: CASRLAEGDEQYF. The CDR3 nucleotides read TGTGCCAGCCGCCTAGCCGAAGGTGACGAGCAGTACTTC.

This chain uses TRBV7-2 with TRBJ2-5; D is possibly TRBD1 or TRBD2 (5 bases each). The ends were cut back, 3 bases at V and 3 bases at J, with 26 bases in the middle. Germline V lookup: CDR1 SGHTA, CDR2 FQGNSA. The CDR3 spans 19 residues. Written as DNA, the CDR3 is TGTGCCAGCAGCTTTGGGGGTATTATTATGGGCTACGTGGAAGAGACCCAGTACTTC. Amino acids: CASSFGGIIMGYVEETQYF.

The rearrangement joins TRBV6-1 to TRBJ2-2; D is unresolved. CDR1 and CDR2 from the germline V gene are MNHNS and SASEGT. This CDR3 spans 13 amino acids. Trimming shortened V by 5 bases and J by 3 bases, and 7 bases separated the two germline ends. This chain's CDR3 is CASSNTDTGELFF. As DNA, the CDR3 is TGTGCCAGCAGTAATACAGACACCGGGGAGCTGTTTTTT.

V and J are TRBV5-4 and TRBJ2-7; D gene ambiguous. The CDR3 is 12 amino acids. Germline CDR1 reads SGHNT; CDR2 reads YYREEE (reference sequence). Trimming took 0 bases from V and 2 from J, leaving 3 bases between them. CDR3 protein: CASSLGTYEQYF. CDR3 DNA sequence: TGTGCCAGCAGCTTGGGAACCTACGAGCAGTACTTC.

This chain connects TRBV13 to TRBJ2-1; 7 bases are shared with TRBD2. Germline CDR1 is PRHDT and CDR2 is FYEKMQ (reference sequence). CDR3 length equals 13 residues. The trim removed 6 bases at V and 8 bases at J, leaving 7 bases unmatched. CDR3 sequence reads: CASSSGGIDEQFF. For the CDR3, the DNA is TGTGCCAGCAGTTCGGGGGGAATCGATGAGCAGTTCTTC.

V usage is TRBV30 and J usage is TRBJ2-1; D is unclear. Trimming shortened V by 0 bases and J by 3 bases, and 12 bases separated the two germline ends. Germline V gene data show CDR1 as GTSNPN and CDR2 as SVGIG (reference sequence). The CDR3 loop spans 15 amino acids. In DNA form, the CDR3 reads TGTGCCTGGAGTGTCTTGGCGGAGAACTACAATGAGCAGTTCTTC. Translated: CAWSVLAENYNEQFF. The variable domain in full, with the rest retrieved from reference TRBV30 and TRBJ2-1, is SQTIHQWPATLVQPVGSPLSLECTVEGTSNPNLYWYRQAAGRGLQLLFYSVGIGQISSEVPQNLSASRPQDRQFILSSKKLLLSDSGFYLCAWSVLAENYNEQFFGPGTRLTVL.

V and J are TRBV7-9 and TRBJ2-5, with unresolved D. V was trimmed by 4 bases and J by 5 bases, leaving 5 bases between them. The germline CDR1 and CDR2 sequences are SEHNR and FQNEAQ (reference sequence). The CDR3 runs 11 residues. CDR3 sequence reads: CASSSTETQYF. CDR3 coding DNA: TGTGCCAGCAGCTCCACGGAGACCCAGTACTTC.